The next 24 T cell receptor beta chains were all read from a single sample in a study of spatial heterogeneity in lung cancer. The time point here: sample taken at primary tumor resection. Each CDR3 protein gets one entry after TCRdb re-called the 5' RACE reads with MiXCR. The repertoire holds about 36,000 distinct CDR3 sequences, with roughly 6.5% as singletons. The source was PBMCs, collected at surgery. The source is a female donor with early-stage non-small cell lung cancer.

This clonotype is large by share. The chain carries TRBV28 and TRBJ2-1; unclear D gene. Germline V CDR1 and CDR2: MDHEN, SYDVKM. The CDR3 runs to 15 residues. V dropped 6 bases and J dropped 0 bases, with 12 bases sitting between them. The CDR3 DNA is TGTGCCAGCAGCCAAGAGCCGCTCTCCTACAATGAGCAGTTCTTC. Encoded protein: CASSQEPLSYNEQFF.

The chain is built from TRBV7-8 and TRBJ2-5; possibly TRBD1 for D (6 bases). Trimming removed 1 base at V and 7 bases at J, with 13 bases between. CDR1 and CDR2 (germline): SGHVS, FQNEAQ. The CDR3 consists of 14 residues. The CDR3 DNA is TGTGCCAGCAGCTTAGATGGGGGCTTTGGGACCCAGTACTTC. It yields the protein CASSLDGGFGTQYF. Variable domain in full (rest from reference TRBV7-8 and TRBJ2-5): GAGVSQSPRYKVAKRGQDVALRCDPISGHVSLFWYQQALGQGPEFLTYFQNEAQLDKSGLPSDRFFAERPEGSVSTLKIQRTQQEDSAVYLCASSLDGGFGTQYFGPGTRLLVL.

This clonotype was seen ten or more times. The DNA of the CDR3 is TGTGCCAGCAGCTTGGATTTCGGTAGCTATGGCTACACCTTC. Translation gives CASSLDFGSYGYTF. V gene TRBV5-6 combines with J gene TRBJ1-2; D is uncertain. This CDR3 spans 14 amino acids. Germline assignment: CDR1 SGHDT and CDR2 YYEEEE. The V end was cut by 0 bases, the J end by 4 bases, with 10 bases between. Full variable domain (remainder filled in from reference TRBV5-6 and TRBJ1-2): DAGVTQSPTHLIKTRGQQVTLRCSPKSGHDTVSWYQQALGQGPQFIFQYYEEEERQRGNFPDRFSGHQFPNYSSELNVNALLLGDSALYLCASSLDFGSYGYTFGSGTRLTVV.

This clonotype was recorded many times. CDR3 loop: CASSLAGSQETQYF. Written as DNA, the CDR3 is TGTGCCAGCAGCTTAGCGGGCAGCCAAGAGACCCAGTACTTC. V and J are TRBV7-2 and TRBJ2-5; D ambiguous. CDR3 length equals 14 residues. The germline V and J ends were trimmed by 0 bases and 1 base, with 6 bases remaining between them. CDR1 is SGHTA and CDR2 is FQGNSA in the germline V gene.

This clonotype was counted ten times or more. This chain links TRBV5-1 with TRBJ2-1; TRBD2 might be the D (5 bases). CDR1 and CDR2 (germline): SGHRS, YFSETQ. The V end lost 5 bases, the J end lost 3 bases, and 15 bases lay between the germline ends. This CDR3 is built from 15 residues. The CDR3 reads CASSLGTTIYNEQFF. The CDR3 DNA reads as TGCGCCAGCAGTCTTGGCACGACTATCTACAATGAGCAGTTCTTC. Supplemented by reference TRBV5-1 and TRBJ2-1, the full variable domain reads KAGVTQTPRYLIKTRGQQVTLSCSPISGHRSVSWYQQTPGQGLQFLFEYFSETQRNKGNFPGRFSGRQFSNSRSEMNVSTLELGDSALYLCASSLGTTIYNEQFFGPGTRLTVL.

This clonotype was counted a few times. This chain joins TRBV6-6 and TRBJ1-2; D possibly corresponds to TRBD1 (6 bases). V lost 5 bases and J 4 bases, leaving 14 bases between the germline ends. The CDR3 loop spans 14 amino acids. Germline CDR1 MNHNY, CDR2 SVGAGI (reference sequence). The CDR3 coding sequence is TGTGCCAGCAGTCAAAAACAGGGACTCTATGGCTACACCTTC. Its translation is CASSQKQGLYGYTF.

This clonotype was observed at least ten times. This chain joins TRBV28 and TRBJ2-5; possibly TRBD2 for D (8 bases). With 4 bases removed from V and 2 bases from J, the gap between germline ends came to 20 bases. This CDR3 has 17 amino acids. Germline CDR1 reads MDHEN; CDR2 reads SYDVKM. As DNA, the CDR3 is TGTGCCAGCAGTTCCTTCGGGAGGGGGCTATGGCAAGAGACCCAGTACTTC. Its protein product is CASSSFGRGLWQETQYF.

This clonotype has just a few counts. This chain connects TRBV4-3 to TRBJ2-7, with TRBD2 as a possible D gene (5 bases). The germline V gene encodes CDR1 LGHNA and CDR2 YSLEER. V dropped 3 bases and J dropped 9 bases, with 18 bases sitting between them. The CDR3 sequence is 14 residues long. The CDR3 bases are TGCGCCAGCAGCCAGAGCCTCGGGGAAAGGGTGCAGTACTTC. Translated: CASSQSLGERVQYF.

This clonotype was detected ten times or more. CDR3 coding DNA: TGTGCCAGCAGCCTTTGGGACAGGGTTAACTATGGCTACACCTTC. It translates to CASSLWDRVNYGYTF. The rearrangement uses TRBV3-1 and TRBJ1-2, with 9 bases matching TRBD1. With V trimmed by 4 bases and J by 1 base, 4 bases remained unmatched. CDR1 and CDR2 (germline): LGHDT, YNNKEL (reference sequence). This CDR3 comprises 15 residues.

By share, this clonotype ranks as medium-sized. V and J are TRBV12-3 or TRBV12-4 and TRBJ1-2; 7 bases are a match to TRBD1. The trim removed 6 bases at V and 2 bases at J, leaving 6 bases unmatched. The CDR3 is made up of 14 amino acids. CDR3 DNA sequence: TGTGCCAGCAGAAAGGGGGCCCCCAACTATGGCTACACCTTC. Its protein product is CASRKGAPNYGYTF.

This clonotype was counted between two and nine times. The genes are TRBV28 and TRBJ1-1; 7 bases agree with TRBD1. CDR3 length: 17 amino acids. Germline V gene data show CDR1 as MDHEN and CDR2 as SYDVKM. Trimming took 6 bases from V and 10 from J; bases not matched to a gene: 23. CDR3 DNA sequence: TGTGCCAGCAGCTTAGGGTTGGGCAGGGGGGTCACGGCCGGAGCTTTCTTT. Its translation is CASSLGLGRGVTAGAFF. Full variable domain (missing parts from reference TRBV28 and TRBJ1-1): DVKVTQSSRYLVKRTGEKVFLECVQDMDHENMFWYRQDPGLGLRLIYFSYDVKMKEKGDIPEGYSVSREKKERFSLILESASTNQTSMYLCASSLGLGRGVTAGAFFGQGTRLTVV.

CDR3 nucleotides: TGCGCCAGCAGCTTCTGGACTAGCGACTTAGATACGCAGTATTTT. Translating it yields CASSFWTSDLDTQYF. The chain recombines TRBV5-1 with TRBJ2-3; 9 nucleotides align to TRBD2. From germline, CDR1 is SGHRS and CDR2 YFSETQ. The J segment lost 5 bases and the V segment lost 2 bases, leaving 6 bases of the junction unmatched. This CDR3 is 15 amino acids long.

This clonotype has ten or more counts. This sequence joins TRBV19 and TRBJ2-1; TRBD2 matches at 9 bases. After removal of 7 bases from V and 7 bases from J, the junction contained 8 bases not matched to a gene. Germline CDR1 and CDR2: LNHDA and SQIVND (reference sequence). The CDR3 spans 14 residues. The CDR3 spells CASMMVAGDNEQFF. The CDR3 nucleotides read TGTGCCAGTATGATGGTAGCGGGAGATAATGAGCAGTTCTTC.

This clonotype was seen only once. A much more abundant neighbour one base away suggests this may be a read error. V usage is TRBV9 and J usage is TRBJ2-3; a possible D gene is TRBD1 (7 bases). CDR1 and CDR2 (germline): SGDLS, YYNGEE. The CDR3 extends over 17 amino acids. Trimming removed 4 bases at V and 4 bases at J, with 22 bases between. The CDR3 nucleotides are TGTGCCAGCAGCCGCGCAGGGGGGACAAGGTTAGCAGATACGCAGTATTTT. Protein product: CASSRAGGTRLADTQYF. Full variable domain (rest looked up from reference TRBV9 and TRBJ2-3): DSGVTQTPKHLITATGQRVTLRCSPRSGDLSVYWYQQSLDQGLQFLIQYYNGEERAKGNILERFSAQQFPDLHSELNLSSLELGDSALYFCASSRAGGTRLADTQYFGPGTRLTVL.

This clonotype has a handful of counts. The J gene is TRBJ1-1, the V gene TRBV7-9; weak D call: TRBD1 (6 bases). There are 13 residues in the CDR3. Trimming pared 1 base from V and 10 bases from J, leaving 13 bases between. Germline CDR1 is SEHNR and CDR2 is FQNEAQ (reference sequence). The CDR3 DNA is TGTGCCAGCAGCTTAGATCATGGAGGGGGAGCTTTCTTT. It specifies CASSLDHGGGAFF. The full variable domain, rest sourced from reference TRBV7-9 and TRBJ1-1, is DTGVSQNPRHKITKRGQNVTFRCDPISEHNRLYWYRQTLGQGPEFLTYFQNEAQLEKSRLLSDRFSAERPKGSFSTLEIQRTEQGDSAMYLCASSLDHGGGAFFGQGTRLTVV.

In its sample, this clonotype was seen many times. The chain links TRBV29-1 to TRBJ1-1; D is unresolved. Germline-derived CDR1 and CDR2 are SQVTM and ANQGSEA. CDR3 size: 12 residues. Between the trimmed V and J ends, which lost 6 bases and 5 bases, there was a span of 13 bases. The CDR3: CSVPHPGTEAFF. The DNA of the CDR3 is TGCAGCGTCCCGCACCCGGGGACTGAAGCTTTCTTT.

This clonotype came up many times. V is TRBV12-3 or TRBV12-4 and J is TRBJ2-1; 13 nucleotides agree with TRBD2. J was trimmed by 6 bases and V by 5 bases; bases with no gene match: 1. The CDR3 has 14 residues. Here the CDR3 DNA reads TGTGCCAGCAGTGGACTAGCGGGGGCCAATGAGCAGTTCTTC. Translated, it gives CASSGLAGANEQFF.

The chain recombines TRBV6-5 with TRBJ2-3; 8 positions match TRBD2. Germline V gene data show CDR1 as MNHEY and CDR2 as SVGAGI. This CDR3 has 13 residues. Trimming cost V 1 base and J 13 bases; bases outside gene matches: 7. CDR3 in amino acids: CASSYYGTSIEYF. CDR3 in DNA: TGTGCCAGCAGTTACTACGGGACTAGTATCGAGTATTTT.

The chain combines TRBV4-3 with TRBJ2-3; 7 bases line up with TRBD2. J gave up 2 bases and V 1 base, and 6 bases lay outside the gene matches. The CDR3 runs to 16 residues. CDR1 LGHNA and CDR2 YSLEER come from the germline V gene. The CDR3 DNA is TGCGCCAGCAGCCAAGGGGCTAGCGGATTCACAGATACGCAGTATTTT. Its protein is CASSQGASGFTDTQYF.

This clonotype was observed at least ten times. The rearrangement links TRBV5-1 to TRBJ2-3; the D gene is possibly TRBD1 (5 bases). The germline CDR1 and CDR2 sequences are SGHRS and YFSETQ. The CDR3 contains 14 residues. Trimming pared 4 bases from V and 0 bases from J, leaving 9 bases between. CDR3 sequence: CASSRGGSTDTQYF. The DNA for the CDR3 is TGCGCCAGCAGCAGGGGCGGTAGCACAGATACGCAGTATTTT.

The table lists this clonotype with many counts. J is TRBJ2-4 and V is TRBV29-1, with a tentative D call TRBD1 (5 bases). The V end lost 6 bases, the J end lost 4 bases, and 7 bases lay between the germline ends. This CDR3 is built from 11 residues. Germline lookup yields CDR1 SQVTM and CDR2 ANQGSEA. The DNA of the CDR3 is TGCAGCGTAAGACAGAAAAACATTCAGTACTTC. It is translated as CSVRQKNIQYF.

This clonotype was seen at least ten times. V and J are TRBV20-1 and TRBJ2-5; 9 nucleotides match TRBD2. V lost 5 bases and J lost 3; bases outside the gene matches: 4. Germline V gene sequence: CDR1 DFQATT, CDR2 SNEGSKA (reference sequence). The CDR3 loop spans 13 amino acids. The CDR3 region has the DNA TGCAGTGCTGATAGCGGGGGAAAAGAGACCCAGTACTTC. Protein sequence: CSADSGGKETQYF.

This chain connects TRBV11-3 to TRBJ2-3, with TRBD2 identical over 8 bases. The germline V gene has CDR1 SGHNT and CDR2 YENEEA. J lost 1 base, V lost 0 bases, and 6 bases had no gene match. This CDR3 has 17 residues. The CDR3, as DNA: TGTGCCAGCAGCTTAGAACCCCCGGGAGGGGGCACAGATACGCAGTATTTT. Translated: CASSLEPPGGGTDTQYF.

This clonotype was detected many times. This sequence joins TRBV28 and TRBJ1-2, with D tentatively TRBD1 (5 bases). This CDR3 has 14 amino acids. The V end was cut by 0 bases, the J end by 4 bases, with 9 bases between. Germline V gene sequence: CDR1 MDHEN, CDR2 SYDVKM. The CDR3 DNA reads TGTGCCAGCAGTTTATGGGGGGAGGTCTATGGCTACACCTTC. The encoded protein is CASSLWGEVYGYTF.